This T cell receptor beta chain was documented in a study of cytomegalovirus exposure and HLA in healthy donors. General study results and limits: TCR beta V- and J-gene trimming was later associated with a missense DCLRE1C variant. Highly shared sequence variants in one cluster were likely a sequencing artifact.

As to this clone: Its specificity is unknown.

Trimming took 2 bases from V and 6 from J, leaving 11 bases between them. Germline V gene lookup returns CDR1 LNHDA and CDR2 SQIVND (reference sequence). The CDR3 spans 14 residues. PCR amplification relied on 60 Vbeta primers (plus 13 Jbeta primers). Original processing methods: Per a later analysis, the number of unique TCR beta chains was approximately 80 million, of which roughly 10 million were shared. The repertoire was sequenced with immunoSEQ multiplex PCR; TCRdb's copy has only in-frame clones and lacks some. The V and J calls and clone size are taken from that table; D and trimming were inferred from the DNA. The table counts more than 100,000 clones; 3.6% lies in the top ten.

The V gene is TRBV19, the J gene TRBJ2-1; D uncertain. The sequenced sample consisted of PBMCs. The sequence came from a man younger than 35 in good health and CMV-seronegative. CDR3 protein: CASSIKLGRNEQFF. CDR3 nucleotides: TGTGCCAGTAGTATAAAGCTGGGCCGCAATGAGCAGTTCTTC.